Sequencing of this TCR beta chain was carried out in a study of T-cell reconstitution after alpha-beta-depleted transplantation in children (dated by TCRdb to about 2016). Study-level background: T-cell immune reconstitution after TCRalphabeta/CD19-depleted allogeneic hematopoietic cell transplantation in children was quantitatively tracked in the study by means of TCR repertoire profiling. Results the study describes overall, beyond this receptor: In some patients, the high TCRbeta diversity seen at day 60 was put down to recipient T cells and intrathymic progenitors that had survived conditioning. Hyperexpanded clone frequencies declined over subsequent months; after one year, T-cell counts and TCRbeta diversity were mostly attributed to newly produced T cells. The apparently early recovery of alphabetaT-cell counts about two months after transplant reportedly depended on only several hundred rapidly expanded clones that came from non-depleted graft cells.

Libraries came from PCR. TCRdb names Illumina HiSeq 2500 as the instrument used. Molecular barcoding was employed in the preparation of TCR libraries, with unique molecular identifiers being used to normalize TCRbeta repertoire quantification. TCRdb reanalyzed the raw reads on its own, using fastp at Q25 for trimming and MiXCR for clone calling, and kept in-frame beta chains. Rows matching on CDR3 protein sequence are summarized as one entry with the most common DNA and genes. In all, the sample holds around 190,000 distinct CDR3 sequences, and about 7% of those were seen once. Together, the top ten hold about 6% of the sample. The CDR3 is 8 amino acids in total, end residues counted. In the germline V gene, CDR1 corresponds to SGHDT and CDR2 to YYEEEE. Sample treatment or condition, as interpreted from the label and publication: allogeneic hematopoietic cell transplantation with graft depleted of TCRalphabeta T cells and CD19 B cells. Transplant recipients were children who received TCRalphabeta/CD19-depleted allogeneic hematopoietic cell grafts.

As concerns this clonotype: Its antigen is still unknown. Without the conserved terminal phenylalanine or tryptophan, this CDR3 likely stems from a read error. It is unclear where the CDR3 begins or ends on the DNA, so no DNA is shown, and the CDR3 is as TCRdb lists it.

This specimen consisted of PBMCs, obtained before TCRalphabeta/CD19-depleted stem cell transplant. Recombination linked TRBV5-6 to TRBJ2-3; TRBD1 is taken as the D call from the table, unchecked against the DNA. The TCR was taken from a boy younger than 10 with acute lymphoblastic leukemia, due to receive a stem cell transplant. CDR3 reads: CASRTGTV.